Sequencing of this TCR beta chain was carried out in a study of siplizumab effects on memory and regulatory T cells. V was shortened by 5 bases and J by 5 bases, with 21 bases between the two germline ends. Germline assignment: CDR1 SGHAT and CDR2 FQNNGV. This CDR3 is 16 amino acids long. Assays were performed on 95,000 to 100,000 TCR templates per sample. The table came from immunoSEQ multiplex PCR; TCRdb's copy has only in-frame clones and leaves some out. The sample holds around 95,000 clones; 94% are singletons and the top ten take 1% to 1.5%. Findings of the study overall: In siplizumab cultures, the suppressive function of proliferating Tregs remained unconfirmed.

As regards this clone: Antigen specificity is unknown.

The chain links TRBV11-2 to TRBJ2-5; TRBD1 is a possible D gene (6 bases). The sequence was collected from a human donor in good health. Sequencing used non-Treg CD4+ T cells sorted from blood. CDR3 DNA sequence: TGTGCCAGCAGCCCAGGGGCCACCCAAAGAAGGGAGACCCAGTACTTC. This codes for CASSPGATQRRETQYF.